What follows are 4 T cell receptor beta chains derived from one specimen sequenced in a study of a mutant IDH1 vaccine in newly diagnosed glioma. The sample's time point: week 35, safety follow-up. Doses consisted of 300 ug of mutant IDH1 20-mer peptide each, paired with topical imiquimod. For these TCRs, the target antigens are not known. Data came from immunoSEQ multiplex PCR; TCRdb stores just in-frame clones and leaves some out. The sample consists of some 50,000 clones, 85% to 95% of them appearing once. The sample here was PBMCs, taken from a glioma patient whose treatment included an IDH1 peptide vaccine. Receptors were obtained from a middle-aged man with glioma.

J is TRBJ2-1 and V is TRBV7-2, with 12 bases that match TRBD2. Germline V lookup: CDR1 SGHTA, CDR2 FQGNSA. The CDR3 covers 16 residues. The ends lost 5 bases at V and 8 bases at J; junction bases unmatched: 10. The CDR3 spells CASSPLAGGVWDEQFF. The CDR3 DNA reads as TGTGCCAGCAGCCCCCTAGCGGGGGGGGTTTGGGATGAGCAGTTCTTC. Full variable domain (outside the CDR3, taken from reference TRBV7-2 and TRBJ2-1): GAGVSQSPSNKVTEKGKDVELRCDPISGHTALYWYRQSLGQGLEFLIYFQGNSAPDKSGLPSDRFSAERTGGSVSTLTIQRTQQEDSAVYLCASSPLAGGVWDEQFFGPGTRLTVL.

The J gene is TRBJ1-1, the V gene TRBV7-6; possibly TRBD1 for D (5 bases). Trimming removed 6 bases at V and 3 bases at J, with 11 bases between. This CDR3 is 13 amino acids long. The V gene's germline CDR1 is SGHVS and CDR2 FNYEAQ. The CDR3 DNA reads TGTGCCAGCAGACGACAGTTGGACACTGAAGCTTTCTTT. Residues: CASRRQLDTEAFF.

The V and J genes are TRBV6-4 and TRBJ2-2, with TRBD2 matching 7 bases. This CDR3 region has 14 residues. V gave up 2 bases and J gave up 3 bases; unmatched junction bases: 0. Germline V gene data show CDR1 as MRHNA and CDR2 as SNTAGT. CDR3 bases: TGTGCCAGCAGTGACGGGAGGGACACCGGGGAGCTGTTTTTT. It yields the protein CASSDGRDTGELFF.

CDR3 residues: CASSDEASGSNEQFF. CDR3 in DNA: TGTGCCAGCAGTGACGAGGCTAGCGGGAGTAATGAGCAGTTCTTC. The chain links TRBV6-4 to TRBJ2-1; the match to TRBD2 covers 10 bases. The length of the CDR3 is 15 residues. The ends lost 2 bases at V and 7 bases at J; junction bases unmatched: 5. From germline, CDR1 is MRHNA and CDR2 SNTAGT.